Each of the 21 T cell receptor beta chains below was sequenced from the same sample in a study of cytomegalovirus exposure and HLA in healthy donors. PCR was performed using 60 Vbeta and 13 Jbeta primers. Sequencing used immunoSEQ multiplex PCR; TCRdb keeps in-frame clones, though not all of them. There are some 120,000 clones in the sample; around 79% occur only once, and 5.5% to 8% lies in the top ten. The sequencing sample was made of PBMCs. These receptors came from a middle-aged woman in good health and CMV-seronegative.

The rearrangement links TRBV28 to TRBJ1-4, with D perhaps matching TRBD1 (5 bases). Germline CDR1 reads MDHEN; CDR2 reads SYDVKM. The CDR3 contains 14 residues. The V end lost 6 bases, the J end lost 3 bases, and 11 bases lay between the germline ends. CDR3 sequence: CASSLQVSNEKLFF. The CDR3 coding sequence is TGTGCCAGCAGCCTACAGGTATCTAATGAAAAACTGTTTTTT.

The chain uses TRBV6-1 and TRBJ1-5; D gene uncertain. CDR1 MNHNS and CDR2 SASEGT come from the germline V gene. The CDR3 spans 11 residues. V lost 4 bases and J lost 7, with 5 bases in between. CDR3 DNA sequence: TGTGCCAGCAGTGTATCCCAGCCCCAGCATTTT. This translates into CASSVSQPQHF.

The chain joins TRBV7-2 to TRBJ2-3; D might be TRBD2 (5 bases). This CDR3 is 13 amino acids long. V dropped 1 base and J dropped 6 bases, with 8 bases sitting between them. CDR1 and CDR2 (germline): SGHTA, FQGNSA. The CDR3 DNA sequence: TGTGCCAGCAGCTTAGATCCGGGGGATACGCAGTATTTT. It specifies CASSLDPGDTQYF.

V is TRBV18 and J is TRBJ2-7; 9 bases line up with TRBD1. Germline V lookup: CDR1 KGHSH, CDR2 LQKENI. With V trimmed by 3 bases and J by 7 bases, 13 bases remained unmatched. This CDR3 has 16 residues. The CDR3 protein is CASSPSGTGRYGEQYF. The CDR3 bases are TGTGCCAGCTCACCCTCGGGGACAGGGCGTTACGGGGAGCAGTACTTC.

The chain has TRBV21-1 and TRBJ1-5; the table gives TRBD1 as D, unverified against the DNA. TRBV21-1 is labeled a pseudogene. The CDR3 sequence is 15 residues long. The CDR3 DNA is TGTGCCAGCACCGTCCGGACAGGGTCAAATCAGCCCCAGCATTTT. Encoded protein: CASTVRTGSNQPQHF.

The rearrangement uses TRBV28 and TRBJ2-5; 7 nucleotides agree with TRBD2. Judging by the DNA end, TRBJ2-7 fits better; the J call may be wrong. Germline values: CDR1 MDHEN, CDR2 SYDVKM. This CDR3 is 14 amino acids long. CDR3 DNA sequence: TGTGCCAGCACCCAAACGGGAGGTTTCAGCGAGCAGTACTTC. This gives the protein CASTQTGGFSEQYF.

This clone was seen more than once but under ten times. The rearrangement links TRBV5-1 to TRBJ2-1; TRBD2 matches at 7 bases. V shed 4 bases and J 0 bases; nucleotides not matched to a gene: 10. CDR1 is SGHRS and CDR2 is YFSETQ in the germline V gene. The CDR3 length is 17 residues. CDR3 coding DNA: TGCGCCAGCAGCGAATATCCTAGCGGTAGCTCCTACAATGAGCAGTTCTTC. Its protein product is CASSEYPSGSSYNEQFF.

This clone occurred once. V gene TRBV10-3 combines with J gene TRBJ2-3; 8 nucleotides agree with TRBD1. Germline trimming cut 2 bases from V and 3 bases from J; bases unmatched to any gene: 13. Germline V gene lookup returns CDR1 ENHRY and CDR2 SYGVKD. The CDR3 has 18 residues. CDR3 bases: TGTGCCATCAGTGAGACCTCTCTGACAGGGGTCCTTACAGATACGCAGTATTTT. The encoded protein is CAISETSLTGVLTDTQYF.

V is TRBV9 and J is TRBJ2-3, with 8 positions matching TRBD2. Germline CDR1 and CDR2: SGDLS and YYNGEE. The CDR3 extends over 14 amino acids. The V gene end was trimmed by 6 bases and the J gene end by 1 base; junction bases not matched to a gene: 4. The CDR3 protein is CASKKLAGTDTQYF. The CDR3 DNA reads as TGTGCCAGCAAGAAACTAGCGGGCACAGATACGCAGTATTTT.

The CDR3 region is CASSPMGQSLTTNEKLFF. CDR3 sequence (DNA): TGTGCCAGTAGTCCAATGGGACAGAGTCTTACAACTAATGAAAAACTGTTTTTT. This chain uses TRBV19 with TRBJ1-4; 7 bases agree with TRBD1. The CDR3 spans 18 residues. V gave up 5 bases and J gave up 0 bases; unmatched junction bases: 12. Germline assignment: CDR1 LNHDA and CDR2 SQIVND (reference sequence).

V usage is TRBV6-5 and J usage is TRBJ2-7; D not resolved. CDR3 length equals 13 residues. V lost 2 bases to trimming and J lost 6 bases, with 11 bases between them. The germline V gene has CDR1 MNHEY and CDR2 SVGAGI. CDR3 sequence (DNA): TGTGCCAGCAGTTACACCGTGGGCTCCGAGCAGTACTTC. Translation: CASSYTVGSEQYF.

A few counts support this clone. The V call is TRBV10-2, the J call TRBJ2-1, with D tentatively TRBD2 (5 bases). CDR1 and CDR2 from the germline V gene are WSHSY and SAAADI. The CDR3 runs to 14 residues. V shed 4 bases and J shed 4 bases, with 11 bases lying between them. The CDR3 reads CASSVGRTYNEQFF. Here the CDR3 DNA reads TGCGCCAGCAGTGTCGGCCGGACTTACAATGAGCAGTTCTTC.

This chain joins TRBV4-3 and TRBJ2-1; 12 bases are shared with TRBD1. The trim removed 6 bases at V and 9 bases at J, leaving 9 bases unmatched. The V gene's germline CDR1 is LGHNA and CDR2 YSLEER. This CDR3 comprises 15 residues. The CDR3 DNA reads as TGCGCCAGCAGTGAAGTCGGGACAGGGGGCGGTGAGCAGTTCTTC. This sequence encodes CASSEVGTGGGEQFF.

Remarks on this clone: An end of the junction differs from the germline gene, which may be a read error. The chain employs TRBV7-9 and TRBJ1-4, with D unclear. The CDR3 sequence is 11 residues long. The germline CDR1 and CDR2 sequences are SEHNR and FQNEAQ (reference sequence). The CDR3 DNA reads as TGTTCCAGCAGCCTTAATGAAAAACTGTTTTTT. It is translated as CSSSLNEKLFF.

About this clone itself: Other nucleotide sequences in the sample specify the same CDR3. The chain combines TRBV19 with TRBJ2-3; D is unclear. Germline V CDR1 and CDR2: LNHDA, SQIVND (reference sequence). This CDR3 comprises 11 residues. V lost 9 bases, J lost 2 bases, and 6 bases lay in between. The chain's CDR3 is CASTNTDTQYF. The DNA for the CDR3 is TGTGCCAGCACAAACACAGATACGCAGTATTTT.

The chain couples TRBV7-2 to TRBJ2-5, with D possibly TRBD2 on 5 matching bases. The CDR3 contains 14 residues. V dropped 8 bases and J dropped 3 bases, with 16 bases sitting between them. Germline assignment: CDR1 SGHTA and CDR2 FQGNSA. The DNA for the CDR3 is TGTGCCAGCGCATTCAAAGGACTGGAAGAGACCCAGTACTTC. It encodes CASAFKGLEETQYF.

The chain recombines TRBV2 with TRBJ1-1; D unclear. Germline V CDR1 and CDR2: SNHLY, FYNNEI. V was clipped by 4 bases and J by 3 bases, with 9 bases between them. The CDR3 totals 13 residues. The CDR3 sequence: CASSVGTDTEAFF. The CDR3 nucleotides read TGTGCCAGCAGTGTGGGCACCGACACTGAAGCTTTCTTT.

The rearrangement joins TRBV15 to TRBJ1-3, with TRBD1 matching over 11 bases. Germline lookup yields CDR1 LNHNV and CDR2 YYDKDF (reference sequence). The CDR3 contains 17 residues. Trimming at V came to 3 bases and at J to 4 bases, leaving 8 bases not matched to a gene. CDR3 sequence: CATSRSGTGGRGNTIYF. The CDR3 DNA is TGTGCCACCAGCAGGAGCGGGACAGGGGGTAGAGGAAACACCATATATTTT.

V and J are TRBV18 and TRBJ2-3, with D perhaps matching TRBD2 (7 bases). V shed 6 bases and J shed 0 bases, with 16 bases lying between them. The CDR3 is made up of 16 amino acids. Germline assignment: CDR1 KGHSH and CDR2 LQKENI. CDR3 in amino acids: CASSRRGGSSTDTQYF. The CDR3 nucleotides read TGTGCCAGCTCCCGCAGGGGCGGGAGTAGCACAGATACGCAGTATTTT. The entire variable domain, with the rest obtained from reference TRBV18 and TRBJ2-3, is as follows: NAGVMQNPRHLVRRRGQEARLRCSPMKGHSHVYWYRQLPEEGLKFMVYLQKENIIDESGMPKERFSAEFPKEGPSILRIQQVVRGDSAAYFCASSRRGGSSTDTQYFGPGTRLTVL.

The chain uses TRBV5-1 and TRBJ2-7; 11 bases are shared with TRBD1. Germline V gene data show CDR1 as SGHRS and CDR2 as YFSETQ. J was trimmed by 6 bases and V by 1 base; bases with no gene match: 6. This CDR3 comprises 15 residues. The CDR3 bases are TGCGCCAGCAGCTTGTGGGGACAGGGGGGGGTCGAGCAGTACTTC. Translation: CASSLWGQGGVEQYF.

V gene TRBV28 combines with J gene TRBJ1-5, with D unresolved. Per germline, CDR1 MDHEN and CDR2 SYDVKM. CDR3 size: 16 residues. V lost 3 bases and J 0 bases, leaving 12 bases between the germline ends. CDR3 region: CASSFGRIYSNQPQHF. DNA for the CDR3: TGTGCCAGCAGTTTCGGCAGGATCTATAGCAATCAGCCCCAGCATTTT.